This TCR beta chain was observed in a study of regulatory T cells in long-lasting Graves disease. General study results and limits: Newly diagnosed Graves' patients exceeded persistent ones in TCR diversity.

Relying on iRepertoire HTBI primers and Arm-PCR of CDR3 regions, the team built TCR beta libraries. Each CDR3 protein gets one entry after TCRdb re-called the multiplex PCR reads with MiXCR. The table records about 530,000 distinct CDR3 sequences, 15% to 20% of them present only once. This clonotype was detected many times. As yet, its antigen is unknown. CDR1 and CDR2 (germline): ENHRY, SYGVKD. This CDR3 comprises 13 residues. V lost 5 bases and J lost 2, with 9 bases in between. Time point of the sample: newly diagnosed GD, antithyroid drugs for less than 3 months. Extracted PBMC RNA gave rise to the TCR library. The sample was also linked to a second study, of T cells in Graves' hyperthyroidism and ophthalmopathy. That paper adds: The authors' 13 V-J model separated ophthalmopathy from stable hyperthyroidism.

The receptor was isolated from a woman aged 35 to 60 with Graves disease. The sample in question was peripheral blood mononuclear cells (PBMCs), obtained at new diagnosis, from a patient treated with antithyroid drugs. The chain is built from TRBV10-3 and TRBJ1-1; D is undetermined. The CDR3 nucleotides are TGTGCCATCAGTCCCCAGGTTAACACTGAAGCTTTCTTT. This encodes CAISPQVNTEAFF.